In its sample, the clone carrying this TCR beta chain was seen once. Its antigen is currently unknown. The run of the v3.0 immunoSEQ assay was at survey level. Each sample had sequencing targeting about 35,000-50,000 T-cell genomes. Data came from immunoSEQ multiplex PCR; TCRdb stores just in-frame clones and leaves some out. The sample shows 20,000 to 30,000 clones, around 84% of them seen only once. CDR1 LNHDA and CDR2 SQIVND come from the germline V gene (reference sequence). Trimming removed 5 bases from V and 2 bases from J, with 13 bases in between. The length of the CDR3 is 14 residues. The data derive from a study of long-term antiretroviral therapy in people with HIV. Overall study findings and caveats: Relative to transplant donor controls, diversity remained lower despite increasing after ART.

The sequence was obtained from a man aged 25-45 years with HIV. The sequencing used unsorted PBMCs, collected 4.4 years after starting antiretroviral therapy. This rearrangement joins TRBV19 to TRBJ2-7, with unresolved D. The CDR3: CASSPPTLPYEQYF. CDR3 nucleotides: TGTGCCAGTAGTCCCCCGACACTACCCTACGAGCAGTACTTC.